Described below is a single T cell receptor beta chain sequence and its context. Its antigen is currently unknown. The data stem from a study of TIL therapy for anti-PD-1-resistant metastatic lung cancer. Notes on the study in general: Many TIL product clones were absent from baseline tumor, suggesting clonal contraction.

The libraries were made with immunoSEQ v3. Sequencing depth was about 2 million read pairs for survey level, roughly 5-6 million for deep. Repertoires were generated with immunoSEQ multiplex PCR, while TCRdb's copy carries only in-frame clones and drops some. The sample consists of 95,000 or so clones, about two thirds of them appearing once. Time point: pre-treatment sample, taken before nivolumab and TIL therapy. Most excised metastases sampled were pleural nodules or supraclavicular lymph nodes. Progressing patients received lymphodepletion, expanded TIL infusion and IL-2. Trimming took 8 bases from V and 0 from J; bases not matched to a gene: 10. Germline V lookup: CDR1 SNHLY, CDR2 FYNNEI. The CDR3 totals 16 residues.

The material sequenced was tumor tissue, taken at baseline. This receptor was identified in a person between 25 and 80 years old with non-small cell lung cancer. V usage is TRBV2 and J usage is TRBJ1-5, with TRBD1 matching over 7 bases. The CDR3 is CASYKGGRGSNQPQHF. For the CDR3, the DNA is TGTGCCAGCTATAAAGGGGGCAGGGGTAGCAATCAGCCCCAGCATTTT.